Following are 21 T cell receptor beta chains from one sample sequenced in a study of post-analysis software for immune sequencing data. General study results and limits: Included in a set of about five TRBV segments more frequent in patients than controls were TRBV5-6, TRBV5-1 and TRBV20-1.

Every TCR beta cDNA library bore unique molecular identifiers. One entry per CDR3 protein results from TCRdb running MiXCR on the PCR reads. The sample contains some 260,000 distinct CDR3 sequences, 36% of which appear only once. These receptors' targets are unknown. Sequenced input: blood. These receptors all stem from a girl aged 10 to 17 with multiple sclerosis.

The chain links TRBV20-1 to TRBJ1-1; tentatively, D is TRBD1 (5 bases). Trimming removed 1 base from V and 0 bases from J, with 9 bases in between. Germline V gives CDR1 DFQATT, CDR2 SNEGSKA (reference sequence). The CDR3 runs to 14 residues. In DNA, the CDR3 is TGCAGTGCTAGAGTTGTGGGGCTGAACACTGAAGCTTTCTTT. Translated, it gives CSARVVGLNTEAFF.

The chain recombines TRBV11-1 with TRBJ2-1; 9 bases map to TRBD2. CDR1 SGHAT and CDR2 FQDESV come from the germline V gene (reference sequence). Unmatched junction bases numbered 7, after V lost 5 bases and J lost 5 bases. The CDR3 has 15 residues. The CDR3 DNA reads TGTGCCAGCAGCCCGCAGGGACTAGCCAACAATGAGCAGTTCTTC. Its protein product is CASSPQGLANNEQFF.

This chain's CDR3 is CSVGGLGNNEQFF. The CDR3 region has the DNA TGCAGCGTTGGTGGGCTCGGCAACAATGAGCAGTTCTTC. V gene TRBV29-1 combines with J gene TRBJ2-1; D remains ambiguous. Germline V gives CDR1 SQVTM, CDR2 ANQGSEA. The CDR3 is made up of 13 amino acids. Trimming removed 4 bases at V and 5 bases at J, with 12 bases between.

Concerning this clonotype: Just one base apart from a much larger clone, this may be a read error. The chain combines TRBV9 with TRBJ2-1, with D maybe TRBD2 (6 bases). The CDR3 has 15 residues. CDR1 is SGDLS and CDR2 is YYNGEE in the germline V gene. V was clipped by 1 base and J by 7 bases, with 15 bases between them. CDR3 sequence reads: CASSVIGSAGNEQFF. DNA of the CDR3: TGTGCCAGCAGCGTAATCGGGAGTGCCGGTAATGAGCAGTTCTTC.

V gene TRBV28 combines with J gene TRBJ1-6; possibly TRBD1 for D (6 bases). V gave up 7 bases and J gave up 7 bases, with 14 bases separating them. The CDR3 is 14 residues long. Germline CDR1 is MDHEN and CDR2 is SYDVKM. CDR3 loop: CASTLSQGNSPLHF. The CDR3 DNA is TGTGCCAGCACCCTGTCACAGGGAAATTCACCCCTCCACTTT.

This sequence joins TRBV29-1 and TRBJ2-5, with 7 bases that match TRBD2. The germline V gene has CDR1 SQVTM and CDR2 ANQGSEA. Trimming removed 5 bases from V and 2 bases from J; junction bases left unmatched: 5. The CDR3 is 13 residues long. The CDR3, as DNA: TGCAGCGTTAAGTCGGGGGGACAAGAGACCCAGTACTTC. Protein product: CSVKSGGQETQYF. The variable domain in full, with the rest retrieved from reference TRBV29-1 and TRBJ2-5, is SAVISQKPSRDICQRGTSLTIQCQVDSQVTMMFWYRQQPGQSLTLIATANQGSEATYESGFVIDKFPISRPNLTFSTLTVSNMSPEDSSIYLCSVKSGGQETQYFGPGTRLLVL.

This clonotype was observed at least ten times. For the CDR3, the DNA is TGCAGTGCTCTGTGGACAGGGAAACAAGGGGCTACTGAAGCTTTCTTT. Protein sequence: CSALWTGKQGATEAFF. This chain uses TRBV20-1 with TRBJ1-1; 8 nucleotides align to TRBD1. CDR1 is DFQATT and CDR2 is SNEGSKA in the germline V gene (reference sequence). CDR3 length: 16 residues. V lost 5 bases and J lost 5; bases outside the gene matches: 16.

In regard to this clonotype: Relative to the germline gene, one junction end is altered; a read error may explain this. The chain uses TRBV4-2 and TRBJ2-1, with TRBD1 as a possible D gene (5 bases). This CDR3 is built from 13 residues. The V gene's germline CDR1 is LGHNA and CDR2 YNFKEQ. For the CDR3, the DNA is TGTGCCGGCAGCCAAGATCGTGGGGCGAGGCAGTTCTTC. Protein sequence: CAGSQDRGARQFF.

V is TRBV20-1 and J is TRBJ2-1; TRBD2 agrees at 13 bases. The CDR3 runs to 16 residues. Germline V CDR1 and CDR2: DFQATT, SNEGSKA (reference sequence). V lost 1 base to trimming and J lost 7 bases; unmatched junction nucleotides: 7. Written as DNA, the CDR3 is TGCAGTGCTAGAGCTAGACTAGCGGGAGGAGGTAATGAGCAGTTCTTC. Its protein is CSARARLAGGGNEQFF.

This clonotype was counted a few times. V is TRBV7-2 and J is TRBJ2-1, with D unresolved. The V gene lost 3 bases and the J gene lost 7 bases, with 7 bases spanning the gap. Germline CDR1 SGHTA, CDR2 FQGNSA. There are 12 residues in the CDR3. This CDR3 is CASSLFENEQFF. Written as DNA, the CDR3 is TGTGCCAGCAGCTTGTTTGAGAATGAGCAGTTCTTC.

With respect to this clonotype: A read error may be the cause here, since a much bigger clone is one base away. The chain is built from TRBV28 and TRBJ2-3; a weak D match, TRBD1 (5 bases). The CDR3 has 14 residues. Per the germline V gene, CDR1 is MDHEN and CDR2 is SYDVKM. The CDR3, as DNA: TGTGCCAGCAGTTTGACAGTAAGCACAGATATGCAGTATTTT. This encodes CASSLTVSTDMQYF. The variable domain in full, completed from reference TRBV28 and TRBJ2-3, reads DVKVTQSSRYLVKRTGEKVFLECVQDMDHENMFWYRQDPGLGLRLIYFSYDVKMKEKGDIPEGYSVSREKKERFSLILESASTNQTSMYLCASSLTVSTDMQYFGPGTRLTVL.

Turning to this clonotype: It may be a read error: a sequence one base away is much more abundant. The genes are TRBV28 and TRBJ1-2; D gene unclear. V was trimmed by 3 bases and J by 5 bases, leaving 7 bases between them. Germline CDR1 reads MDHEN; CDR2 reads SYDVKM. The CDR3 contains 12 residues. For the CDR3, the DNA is TGTGCCAGCAGTTTCGCGGGTTATGGCTACACCTTC. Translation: CASSFAGYGYTF.

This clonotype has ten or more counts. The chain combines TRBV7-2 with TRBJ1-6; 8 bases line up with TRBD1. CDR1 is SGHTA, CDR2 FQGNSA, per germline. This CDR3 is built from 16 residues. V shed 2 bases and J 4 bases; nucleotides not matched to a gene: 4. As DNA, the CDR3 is TGTGCCAGCAGCTTATCCTGGACAGGGTATAATTCACCCCTCCACTTT. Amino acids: CASSLSWTGYNSPLHF.

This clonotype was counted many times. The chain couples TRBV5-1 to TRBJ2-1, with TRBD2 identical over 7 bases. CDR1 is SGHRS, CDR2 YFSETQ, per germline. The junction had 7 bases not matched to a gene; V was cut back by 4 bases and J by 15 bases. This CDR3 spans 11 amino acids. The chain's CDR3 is CASSGGVSRFF. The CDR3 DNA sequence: TGCGCCAGCAGCGGGGGGGTAAGCCGGTTCTTC.

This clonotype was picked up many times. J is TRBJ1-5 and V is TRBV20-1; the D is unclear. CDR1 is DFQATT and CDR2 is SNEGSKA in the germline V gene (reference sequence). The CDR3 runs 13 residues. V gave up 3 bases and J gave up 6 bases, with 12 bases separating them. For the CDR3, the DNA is TGCAGTGCTAGTTCCGGGGTGAGTCAGCCCCAGCATTTT. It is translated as CSASSGVSQPQHF.

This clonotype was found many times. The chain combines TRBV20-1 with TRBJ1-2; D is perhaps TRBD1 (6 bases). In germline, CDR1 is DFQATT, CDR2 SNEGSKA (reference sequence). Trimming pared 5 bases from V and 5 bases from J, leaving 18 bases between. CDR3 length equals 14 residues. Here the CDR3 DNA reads TGCAGTGCTTTTACAGGGAAGGGGGGATATGGCTACACCTTC. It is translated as CSAFTGKGGYGYTF.

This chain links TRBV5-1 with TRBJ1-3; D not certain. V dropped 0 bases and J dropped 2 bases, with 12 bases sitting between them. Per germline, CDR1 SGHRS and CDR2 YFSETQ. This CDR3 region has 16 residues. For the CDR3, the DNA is TGCGCCAGCAGCTTGGAGAGGGAACTGGCTGGAAACACCATATATTTT. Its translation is CASSLERELAGNTIYF.

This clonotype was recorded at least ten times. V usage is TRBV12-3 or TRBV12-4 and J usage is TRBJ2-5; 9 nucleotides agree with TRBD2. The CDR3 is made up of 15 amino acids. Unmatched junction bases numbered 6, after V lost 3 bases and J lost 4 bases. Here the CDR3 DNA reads TGTGCCAGCAGTTTTCCAGCGGGGGGCGGAGAGACCCAGTACTTC. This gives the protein CASSFPAGGGETQYF.

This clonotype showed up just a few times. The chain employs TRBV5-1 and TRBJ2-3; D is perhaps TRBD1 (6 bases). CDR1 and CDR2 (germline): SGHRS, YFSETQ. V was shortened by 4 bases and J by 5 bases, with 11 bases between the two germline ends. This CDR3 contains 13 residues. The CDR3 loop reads CASSMQQGDTQYF. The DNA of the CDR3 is TGCGCCAGCAGCATGCAACAGGGAGATACGCAGTATTTT. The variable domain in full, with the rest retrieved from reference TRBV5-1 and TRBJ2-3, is KAGVTQTPRYLIKTRGQQVTLSCSPISGHRSVSWYQQTPGQGLQFLFEYFSETQRNKGNFPGRFSGRQFSNSRSEMNVSTLELGDSALYLCASSMQQGDTQYFGPGTRLTVL.

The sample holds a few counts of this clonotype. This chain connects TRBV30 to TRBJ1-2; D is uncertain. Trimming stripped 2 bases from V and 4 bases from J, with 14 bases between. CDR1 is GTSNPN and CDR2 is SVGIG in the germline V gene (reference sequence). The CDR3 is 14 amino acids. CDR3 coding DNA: TGTGCCTGGAGTCCAAACCGGAGTGGCTATGGCTACACCTTC. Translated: CAWSPNRSGYGYTF.

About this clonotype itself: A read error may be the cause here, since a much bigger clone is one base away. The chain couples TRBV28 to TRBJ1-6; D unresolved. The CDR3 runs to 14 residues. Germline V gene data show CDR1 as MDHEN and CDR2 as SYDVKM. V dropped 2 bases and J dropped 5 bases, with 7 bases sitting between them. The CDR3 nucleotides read TGTGCCAGCAGTTTAGCATACCATAATTCACCCCTCCACTTT. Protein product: CASSLAYHNSPLHF.